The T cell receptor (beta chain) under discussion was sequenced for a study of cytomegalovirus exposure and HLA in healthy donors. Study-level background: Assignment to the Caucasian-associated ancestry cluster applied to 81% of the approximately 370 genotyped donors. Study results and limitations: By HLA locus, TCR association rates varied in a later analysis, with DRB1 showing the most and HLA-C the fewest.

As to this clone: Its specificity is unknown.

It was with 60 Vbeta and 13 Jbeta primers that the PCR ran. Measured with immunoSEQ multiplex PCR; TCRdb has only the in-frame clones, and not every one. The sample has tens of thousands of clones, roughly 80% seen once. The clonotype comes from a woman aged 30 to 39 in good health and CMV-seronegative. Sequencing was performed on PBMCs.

The DNA for the CDR3 is TGTGCCAGCAGCGAGGGGACTGTACATGCAGAGCAGTTCTTC. Protein product: CASSEGTVHAEQFF. This chain links TRBV9 with TRBJ2-1; tentative D call: TRBD2 (6 bases). CDR1 and CDR2 from the germline V gene are SGDLS and YYNGEE. Trimming left V 3 bases short and J 10 bases short, with 17 bases between. This CDR3 is 14 amino acids long.